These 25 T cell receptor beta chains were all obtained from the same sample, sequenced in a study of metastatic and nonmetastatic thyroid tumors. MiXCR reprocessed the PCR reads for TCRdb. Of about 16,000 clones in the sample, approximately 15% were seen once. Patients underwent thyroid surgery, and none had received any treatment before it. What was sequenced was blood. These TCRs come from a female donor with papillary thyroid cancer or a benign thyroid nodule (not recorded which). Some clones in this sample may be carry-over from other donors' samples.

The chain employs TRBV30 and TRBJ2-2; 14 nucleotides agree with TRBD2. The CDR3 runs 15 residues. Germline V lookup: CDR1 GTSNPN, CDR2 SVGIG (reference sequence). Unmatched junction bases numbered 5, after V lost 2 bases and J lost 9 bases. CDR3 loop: CAWSRLAGGPRELFF. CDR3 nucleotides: TGTGCCTGGAGTCGACTAGCGGGGGGGCCGCGGGAGCTGTTTTTT.

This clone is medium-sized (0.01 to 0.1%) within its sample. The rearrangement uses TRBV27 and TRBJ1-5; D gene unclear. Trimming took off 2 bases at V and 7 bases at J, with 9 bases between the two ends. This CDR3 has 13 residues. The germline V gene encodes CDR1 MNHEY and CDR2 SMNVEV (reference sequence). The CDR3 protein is CASSLTRAQPQHF. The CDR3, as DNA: TGTGCCAGCAGTTTAACGAGGGCACAGCCCCAGCATTTT.

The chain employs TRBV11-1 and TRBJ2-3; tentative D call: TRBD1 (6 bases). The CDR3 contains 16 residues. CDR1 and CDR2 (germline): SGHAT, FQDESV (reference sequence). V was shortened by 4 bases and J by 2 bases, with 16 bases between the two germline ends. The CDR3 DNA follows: TGTGCCAGCAGCTCGCAACAGGGTTATTCCACAGATACGCAGTATTTT. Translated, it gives CASSSQQGYSTDTQYF.

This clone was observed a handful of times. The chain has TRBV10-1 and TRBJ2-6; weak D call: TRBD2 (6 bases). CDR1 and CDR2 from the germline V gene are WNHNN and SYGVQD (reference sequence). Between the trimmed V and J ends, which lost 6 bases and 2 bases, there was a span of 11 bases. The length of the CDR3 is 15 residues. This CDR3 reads CASSSGGAGANVLTF. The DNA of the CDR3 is TGCGCCAGCAGCAGTGGAGGGGCTGGGGCCAACGTCCTGACTTTC.

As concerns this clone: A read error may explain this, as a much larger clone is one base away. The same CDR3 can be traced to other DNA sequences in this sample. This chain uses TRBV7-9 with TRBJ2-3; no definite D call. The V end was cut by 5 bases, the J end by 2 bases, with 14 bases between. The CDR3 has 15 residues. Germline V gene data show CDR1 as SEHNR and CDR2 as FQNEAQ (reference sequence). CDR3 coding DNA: TGTGCCAGCAGCCTCCGGCGTGGTAACACAGATACGCAGTATTTT. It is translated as CASSLRRGNTDTQYF.

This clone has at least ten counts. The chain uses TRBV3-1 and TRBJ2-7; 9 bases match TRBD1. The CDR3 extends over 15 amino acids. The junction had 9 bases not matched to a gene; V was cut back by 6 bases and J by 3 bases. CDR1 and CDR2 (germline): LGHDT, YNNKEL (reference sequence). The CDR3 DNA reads TGTGCCAGCAGTCCCCGGGACAGGGCCGTCTACGAGCAGTACTTC. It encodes CASSPRDRAVYEQYF.

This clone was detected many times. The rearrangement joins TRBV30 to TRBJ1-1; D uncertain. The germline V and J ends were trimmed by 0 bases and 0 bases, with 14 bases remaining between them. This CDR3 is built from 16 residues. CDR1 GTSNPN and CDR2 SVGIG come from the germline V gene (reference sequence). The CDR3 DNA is TGTGCCTGGAGTGTACCCACAGACCTCATGAACACTGAAGCTTTCTTT. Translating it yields CAWSVPTDLMNTEAFF.

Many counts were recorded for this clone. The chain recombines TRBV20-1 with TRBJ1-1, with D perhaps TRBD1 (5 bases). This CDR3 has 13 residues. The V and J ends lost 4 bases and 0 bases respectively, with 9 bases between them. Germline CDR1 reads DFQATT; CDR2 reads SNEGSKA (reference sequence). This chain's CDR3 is CSATKTVNTEAFF. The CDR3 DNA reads TGCAGTGCTACCAAGACAGTGAACACTGAAGCTTTCTTT.

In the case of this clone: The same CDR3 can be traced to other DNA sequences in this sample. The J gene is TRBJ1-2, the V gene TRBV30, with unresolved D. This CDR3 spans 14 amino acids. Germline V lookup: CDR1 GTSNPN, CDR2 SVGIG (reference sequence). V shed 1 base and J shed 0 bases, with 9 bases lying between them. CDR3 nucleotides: TGTGCCTGGAGTGGAAGCCCTTCTAACTATGGCTACACCTTC. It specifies CAWSGSPSNYGYTF.

CDR3: CASSRGEADTQYF. In DNA, the CDR3 is TGTGCCAGCAGTAGAGGGGAAGCAGATACGCAGTATTTT. The chain employs TRBV7-9 and TRBJ2-3; D may match TRBD1 or TRBD2 (5 bases each). This CDR3 has 13 residues. Trimming removed 6 bases at V and 4 bases at J, with 11 bases between. CDR1 and CDR2 from the germline V gene are SEHNR and FQNEAQ (reference sequence). Full variable domain (remainder filled in from reference TRBV7-9 and TRBJ2-3): DTGVSQNPRHKITKRGQNVTFRCDPISEHNRLYWYRQTLGQGPEFLTYFQNEAQLEKSRLLSDRFSAERPKGSFSTLEIQRTEQGDSAMYLCASSRGEADTQYFGPGTRLTVL.

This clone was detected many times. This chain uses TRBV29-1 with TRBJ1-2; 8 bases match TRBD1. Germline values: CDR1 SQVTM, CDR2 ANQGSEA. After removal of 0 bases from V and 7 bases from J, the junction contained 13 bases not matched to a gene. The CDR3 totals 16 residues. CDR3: CSVEDLYAGGDRGYTF. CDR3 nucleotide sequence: TGCAGCGTTGAAGATCTTTACGCAGGGGGCGATCGTGGCTACACCTTC.

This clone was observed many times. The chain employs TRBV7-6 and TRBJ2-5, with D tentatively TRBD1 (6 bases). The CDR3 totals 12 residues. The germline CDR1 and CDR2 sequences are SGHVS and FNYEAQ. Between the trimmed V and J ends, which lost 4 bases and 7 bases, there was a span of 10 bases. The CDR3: CASSYPQGTQYF. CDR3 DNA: TGTGCCAGCAGCTATCCACAGGGGACCCAGTACTTC.

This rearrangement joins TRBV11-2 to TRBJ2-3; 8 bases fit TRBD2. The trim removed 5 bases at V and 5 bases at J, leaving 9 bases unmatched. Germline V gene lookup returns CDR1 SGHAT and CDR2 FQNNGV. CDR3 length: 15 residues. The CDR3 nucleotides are TGTGCCAGCAGCCCAACCGGGCGGGAGGTAGATACGCAGTATTTT. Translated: CASSPTGREVDTQYF.

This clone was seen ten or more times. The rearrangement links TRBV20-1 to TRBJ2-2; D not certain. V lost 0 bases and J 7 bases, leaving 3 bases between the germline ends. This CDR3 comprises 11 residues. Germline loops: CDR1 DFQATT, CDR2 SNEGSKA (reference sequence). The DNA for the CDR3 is TGCAGTGCTAGAGAGGACGGGGAGCTGTTTTTT. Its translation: CSAREDGELFF.

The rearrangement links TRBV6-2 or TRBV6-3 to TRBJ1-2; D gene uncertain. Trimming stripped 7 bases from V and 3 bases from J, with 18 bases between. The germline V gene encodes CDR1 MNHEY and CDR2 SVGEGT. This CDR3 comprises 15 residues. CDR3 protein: CASTPSGLYYYGYTF. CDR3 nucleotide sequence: TGTGCCAGCACTCCCTCTGGCCTATACTACTATGGCTACACCTTC.

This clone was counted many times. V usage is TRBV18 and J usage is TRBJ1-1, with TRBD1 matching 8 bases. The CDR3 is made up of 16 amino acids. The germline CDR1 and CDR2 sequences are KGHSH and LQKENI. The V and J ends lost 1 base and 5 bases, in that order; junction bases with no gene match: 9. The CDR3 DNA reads TGTGCCAGCTCACCACTGCAGGGGGCGAAGGGGACTGAAGCTTTCTTT. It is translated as CASSPLQGAKGTEAFF.

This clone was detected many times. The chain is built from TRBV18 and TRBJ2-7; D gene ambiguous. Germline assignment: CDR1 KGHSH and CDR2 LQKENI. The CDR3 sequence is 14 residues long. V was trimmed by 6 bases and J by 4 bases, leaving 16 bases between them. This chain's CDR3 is CASSPPGYTYEQYF. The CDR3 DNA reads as TGTGCCAGCTCGCCCCCGGGCTATACTTACGAGCAGTACTTC.

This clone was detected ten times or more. The DNA of the CDR3 is TGCGCCAGCAGTCCGACACCGAACACTGAAGCTTTCTTT. Amino acid sequence: CASSPTPNTEAFF. The genes are TRBV10-2 and TRBJ1-1; no clear D. Per germline, CDR1 WSHSY and CDR2 SAAADI. The CDR3 is 13 residues long. The germline V and J ends were trimmed by 5 bases and 1 base, with 8 bases remaining between them.

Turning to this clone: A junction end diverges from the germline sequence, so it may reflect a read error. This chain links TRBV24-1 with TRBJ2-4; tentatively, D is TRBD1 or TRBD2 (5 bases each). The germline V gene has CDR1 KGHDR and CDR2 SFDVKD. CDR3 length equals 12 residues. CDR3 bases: TGTGCCACCAGTGATGGGGGAGAAAGGCCGTTCTTC. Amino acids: CATSDGGERPFF.

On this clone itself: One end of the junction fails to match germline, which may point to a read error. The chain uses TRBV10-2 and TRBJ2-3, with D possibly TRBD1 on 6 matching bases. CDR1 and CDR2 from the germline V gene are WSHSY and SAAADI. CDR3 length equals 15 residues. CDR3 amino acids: CASSEFPAEGDTQYF. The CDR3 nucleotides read TGCGCCAGCAGTGAGTTCCCGGCTGAGGGGGATACTCAGTATTTT.

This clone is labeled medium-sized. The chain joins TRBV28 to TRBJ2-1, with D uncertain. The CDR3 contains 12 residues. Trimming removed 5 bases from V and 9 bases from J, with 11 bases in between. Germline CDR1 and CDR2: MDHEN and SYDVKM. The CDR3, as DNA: TGTGCCAGCAGTCCCGCCTTGGGTGAGCAGTTCTTC. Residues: CASSPALGEQFF.

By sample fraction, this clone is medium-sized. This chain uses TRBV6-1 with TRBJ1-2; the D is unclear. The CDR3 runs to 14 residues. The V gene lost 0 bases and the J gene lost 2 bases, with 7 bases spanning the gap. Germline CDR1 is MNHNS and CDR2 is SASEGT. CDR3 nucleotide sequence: TGTGCCAGCAGTGAAGCGAGTGGGAACTATGGCTACACCTTC. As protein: CASSEASGNYGYTF.

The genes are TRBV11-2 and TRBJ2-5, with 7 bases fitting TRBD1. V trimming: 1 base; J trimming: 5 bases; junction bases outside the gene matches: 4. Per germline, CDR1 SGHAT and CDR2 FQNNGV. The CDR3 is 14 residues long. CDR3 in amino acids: CASSLGRGLETQYF. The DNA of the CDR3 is TGTGCCAGCAGCTTAGGCAGGGGGTTGGAGACCCAGTACTTC.

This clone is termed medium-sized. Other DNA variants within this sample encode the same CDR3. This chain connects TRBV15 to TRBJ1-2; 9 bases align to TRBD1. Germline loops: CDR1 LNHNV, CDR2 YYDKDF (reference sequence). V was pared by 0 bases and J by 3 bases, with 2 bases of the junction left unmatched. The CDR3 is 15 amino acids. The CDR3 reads CATSREGQGYYGYTF. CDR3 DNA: TGTGCCACCAGCAGAGAAGGACAGGGGTACTATGGCTACACCTTC.

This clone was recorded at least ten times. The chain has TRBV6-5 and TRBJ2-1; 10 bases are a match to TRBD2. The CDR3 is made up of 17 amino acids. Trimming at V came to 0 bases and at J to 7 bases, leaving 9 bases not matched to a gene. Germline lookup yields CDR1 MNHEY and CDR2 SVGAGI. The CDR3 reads CASSYSRGPSGRNEQFF. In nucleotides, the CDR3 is TGTGCCAGCAGTTACTCGAGAGGGCCTAGCGGGAGAAATGAGCAGTTCTTC.